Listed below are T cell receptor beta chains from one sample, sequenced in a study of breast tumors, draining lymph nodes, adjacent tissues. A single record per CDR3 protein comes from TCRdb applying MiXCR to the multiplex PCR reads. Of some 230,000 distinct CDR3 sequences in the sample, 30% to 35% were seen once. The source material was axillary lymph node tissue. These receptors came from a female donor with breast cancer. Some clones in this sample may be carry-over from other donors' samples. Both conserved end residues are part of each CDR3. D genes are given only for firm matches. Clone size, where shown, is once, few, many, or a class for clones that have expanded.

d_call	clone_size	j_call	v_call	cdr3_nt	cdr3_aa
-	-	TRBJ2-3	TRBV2	TGTGCCAGCAGCGACATAAGGAGGGCGGGCAATGAGCAGTATTTT	CASSDIRRAGNEQYF
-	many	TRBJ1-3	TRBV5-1	TGCGCCAGCAGCTTGGTGGGTGGGGGGCTAAGAAGAGACACCATATATTTT	CASSLVGGGLRRDTIYF
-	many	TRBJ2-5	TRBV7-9	TGTGCCAGCGTTGATCCCCTCGAAGAGACCCAGTACTTC	CASVDPLEETQYF
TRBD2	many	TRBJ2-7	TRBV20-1	TGCAGTGTGATGGCGGGAGAATCTGGTGAGCAGTACTTC	CSVMAGESGEQYF
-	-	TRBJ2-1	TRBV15	TGTGCCACCAGCATCCCCCCGAGCTCCTACAATGAGCAGTTCTTC	CATSIPPSSYNEQFF
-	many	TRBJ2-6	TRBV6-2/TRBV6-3	TGTGCCAGCAGCCTCACAGGGCGCTCTGGGGCCAACGTCCTGACTTTC	CASSLTGRSGANVLTF
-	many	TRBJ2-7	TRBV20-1	TGCAGTGCTAGAGAGGGCGGGCTCACCTACGAGCAGTACTTC	CSAREGGLTYEQYF
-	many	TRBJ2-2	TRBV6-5	TGTGCCAGCAGGTGGTCCGGGGAGCTGTTTTTT	CASRWSGELFF
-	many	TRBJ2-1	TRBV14	TGTGCCAGCAGCCAACTCTCTAGGATAGGAGAGCAGTTCTTC	CASSQLSRIGEQFF
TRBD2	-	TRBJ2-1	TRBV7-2	TGTGCCAGCCACCAGTCGGGGGGACGGAATGAGCAGTTCTTC	CASHQSGGRNEQFF
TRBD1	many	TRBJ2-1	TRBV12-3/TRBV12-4	TGTGCCAGCAGACGGGACAGCTACAATGAGCAGTTCTTC	CASRRDSYNEQFF
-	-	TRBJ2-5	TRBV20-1	TGCAGTGCTAGAGATCGCGAACAAGAGACCCAGTACTTC	CSARDREQETQYF
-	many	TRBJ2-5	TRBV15	TGTGCCACCAGCCGGAGAGAGACCCAGTACTTC	CATSRRETQYF
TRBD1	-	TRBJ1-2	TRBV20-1	TGCAGTGCTGACCGGACAGGGTCCAACTATGGCTACACCTTC	CSADRTGSNYGYTF
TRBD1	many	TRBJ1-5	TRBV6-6	TGTGCCAGCAGCCCAAACAACAGGGGGCCTAGCAATCAGCCCCAGCATTTT	CASSPNNRGPSNQPQHF
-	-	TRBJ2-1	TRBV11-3	TGTGCCAGCAGCTTAGCCCGGACTACCGGGAGATTCTTC	CASSLARTTGRFF
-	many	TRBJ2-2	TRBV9	TGTGCCAGCAGACGACTATCGAACACCGGGGAGCTGTTTTTT	CASRRLSNTGELFF
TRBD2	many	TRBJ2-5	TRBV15	TGTGCCACCACCGCCTTCGGGACTAGCGGGGGGGCGCGGGAGACCCAGTACTTC	CATTAFGTSGGARETQYF
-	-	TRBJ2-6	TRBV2	TGTGCCAGCAGTGAAGCGGGGACTGGGGCCAACGTCCTGACTTTC	CASSEAGTGANVLTF
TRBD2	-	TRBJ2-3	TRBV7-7	TGTGCTAGCAATTCTAGGGGCGGGGGGGCCTCGAGCACAGATACGCAGTATTTT	CASNSRGGGASSTDTQYF
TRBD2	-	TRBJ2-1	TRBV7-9	TGTGCCAGCAGCCCGAGGGCTAGCGGGAGGATTGATGAGCAGTTCTTC	CASSPRASGRIDEQFF
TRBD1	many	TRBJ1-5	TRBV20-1	TGCAGTGCTAGATCGGCAGGGGGCTTCAATCAGCCCCAGCATTTT	CSARSAGGFNQPQHF
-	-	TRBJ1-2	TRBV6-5	TGTGCCAGCAACTCAGGGGTCAACTTTGGCTACACCTTC	CASNSGVNFGYTF
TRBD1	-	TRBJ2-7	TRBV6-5	TGTGCCAGCAGTTTAGGGGGCGTCTCCTACGAGCAGTACTTC	CASSLGGVSYEQYF
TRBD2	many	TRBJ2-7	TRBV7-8	TGTGCCAGCAGCCACAGGACTAGTACTCCCCCCGAGCAGTACTTC	CASSHRTSTPPEQYF
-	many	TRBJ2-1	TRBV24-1	TGTGCCACCAGTGACTCACGACCAGTCTCCTACAATGAGCAGTTCTTC	CATSDSRPVSYNEQFF
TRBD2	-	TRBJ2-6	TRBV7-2	TGTGCCAGCAGCCTTTCTGCTAGCGGGGGGCCCAACGTCCTGACTTTC	CASSLSASGGPNVLTF
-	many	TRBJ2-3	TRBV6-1	TGTGCCAGCTGGAGCAGAGCAAACACAGATACGCAGTATTTT	CASWSRANTDTQYF
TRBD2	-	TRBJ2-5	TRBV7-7	TGTGCTAGCAGCTTAGCTGGCGGGGGGCAAGAGACCCAGTACTTC	CASSLAGGGQETQYF
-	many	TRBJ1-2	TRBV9	TGTGCCAGCAGCAAGAGACAGTCAGATGGCTACACCTTC	CASSKRQSDGYTF
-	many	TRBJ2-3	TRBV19	TGTGCCAGTAGTCTCACGGGACGCACAGATACGCAGTATTTT	CASSLTGRTDTQYF
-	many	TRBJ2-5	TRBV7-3	TGTGCCAGCAGCTTAACGGGAGTCCAAGAGACCCAGTACTTC	CASSLTGVQETQYF